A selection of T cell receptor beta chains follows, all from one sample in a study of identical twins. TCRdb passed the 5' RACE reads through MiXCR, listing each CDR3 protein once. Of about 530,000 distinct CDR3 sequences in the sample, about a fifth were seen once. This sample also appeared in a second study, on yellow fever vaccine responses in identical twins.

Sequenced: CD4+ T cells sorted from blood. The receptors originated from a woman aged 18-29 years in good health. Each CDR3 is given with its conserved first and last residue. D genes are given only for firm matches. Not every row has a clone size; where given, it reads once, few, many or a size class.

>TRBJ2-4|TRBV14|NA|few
TGTGCCAGCAGCCAAGGCCCAGGGGACACTCCCTTGGAAAACATTCAGTACTTC
CASSQGPGDTPLENIQYF
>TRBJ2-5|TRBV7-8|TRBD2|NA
TGTGCCAGCAGCTTATTAGCGGGGGTCAAAGAGACCCAGTACTTC
CASSLLAGVKETQYF
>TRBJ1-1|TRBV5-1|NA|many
TGCGCCAGCAGCTTGAGTGACAGGGAAGCTTTCTTT
CASSLSDREAFF
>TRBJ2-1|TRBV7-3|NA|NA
TGTGCCAGCAGCTTATGGGGTCGGCGGGACGACAATGAGCAGTTCTTC
CASSLWGRRDDNEQFF
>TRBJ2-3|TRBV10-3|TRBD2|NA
TGTGCCATCAGTAGCGGGGGAACTTCAGATACGCAGTATTTT
CAISSGGTSDTQYF
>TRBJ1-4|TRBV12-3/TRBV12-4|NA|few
TGTGCCAGCAGCTACAGGGAGGACGGTGAAAAACTGTTTTTT
CASSYREDGEKLFF
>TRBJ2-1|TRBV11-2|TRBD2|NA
TGTGCCAGCAGCTTAGGTTTTCTAGGGACTAGCGGGAGGGCCCGACAGTTCTTC
CASSLGFLGTSGRARQFF
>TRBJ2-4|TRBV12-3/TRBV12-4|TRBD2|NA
TGTGCCAGCAGTTTCGGGGGGTCCAGAAACATTCAGTACTTC
CASSFGGSRNIQYF
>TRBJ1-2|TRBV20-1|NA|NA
TGCAGTGCTAGAGGAAATGGCTACACCTTC
CSARGNGYTF
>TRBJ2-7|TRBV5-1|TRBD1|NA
TGCGCCAGCAATTCCGGGACAGGGGCCGGCGAGCAGTACTTC
CASNSGTGAGEQYF
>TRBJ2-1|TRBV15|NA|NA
TGTGCCACCGGAGGCGGGGCTGATTTCAGTGAGCAGTTCTTC
CATGGGADFSEQFF
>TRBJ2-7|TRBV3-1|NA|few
TGTGCCAGCAGCCCGACCCGGGACTCCACCTACGAGCAGTACTTC
CASSPTRDSTYEQYF
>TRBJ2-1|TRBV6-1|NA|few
TGTGCCAGCAGTGAATGGGGATTCGGCTCCTACAATGAGCAGTTCTTC
CASSEWGFGSYNEQFF
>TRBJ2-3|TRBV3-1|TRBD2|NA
TGTGCCAGCAGCCGAGCCTCGGGGGGTAGCACAGATACGCAGTATTTT
CASSRASGGSTDTQYF
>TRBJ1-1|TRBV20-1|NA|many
TGCAGTGCTAGAGGACCGAACACTGAAGCTTTCTTT
CSARGPNTEAFF